The T cell receptor (beta chain) under discussion was sequenced for a study of blood T cell repertoires in COVID-19. Overall study context: The analysed material was cDNA or gDNA that came from T cells, B-cell-depleted T cells, or PBMCs.

V lost 5 bases, J lost 9 bases, and 14 bases stayed unmatched. The CDR3 extends over 16 amino acids. Looked up from germline, CDR1 is SGHTA and CDR2 is FQGNSA. Using immunoSEQ multiplex PCR, the repertoire was profiled, and TCRdb retains in-frame clones only, with some absent. The sample shows around 280,000 clones, about 88% of them seen only once. The source is a man between 65 and 85 years old with acute or convalescent COVID-19. The sample taken for sequencing was peripheral blood. The chain joins TRBV7-2 to TRBJ2-1; 9 nucleotides line up with TRBD2. The CDR3 sequence: CASSPRGREGPGEQFF. The CDR3 DNA is TGTGCCAGCAGCCCCCGGGGGCGGGAGGGCCCGGGTGAGCAGTTCTTC. The full variable domain, completed using reference TRBV7-2 and TRBJ2-1, is GAGVSQSPSNKVTEKGKDVELRCDPISGHTALYWYRQSLGQGLEFLIYFQGNSAPDKSGLPSDRFSAERTGGSVSTLTIQRTQQEDSAVYLCASSPRGREGPGEQFFGPGTRLTVL.